This TCR beta chain was recovered during a study of blood T cell repertoires in COVID-19. Study information: Sources were T cells, B-cell-depleted T cells, or PBMCs; the material itself was cDNA or gDNA.

This CDR3 contains 16 residues. V was pared by 6 bases and J by 1 base, with 6 bases of the junction left unmatched. From germline, CDR1 is LNHDA and CDR2 SQIVND (reference sequence). Measured with immunoSEQ multiplex PCR; TCRdb has only the in-frame clones, and not every one. The sample records hundreds of thousands of clones, approximately 89% being singletons. Specimen: peripheral blood. The clonotype was recovered from a woman in her twenties or thirties with COVID-19, enrolled during active disease. V usage is TRBV19 and J usage is TRBJ1-4; TRBD1 matches at 9 bases. The CDR3 region has the DNA TGTGCCAGTAGACTGACAGGGGGAGGAACTAATGAAAAACTGTTTTTT. Protein product: CASRLTGGGTNEKLFF.